This TCR beta chain was observed in a study of T-cell memory formation after mild COVID-19. Turning to the study itself: The two donors had largely donor-specific TCR clusters. Study-level findings and limits: Day 15 to 85 contractors were CD4/CD8 balanced; later expanders leaned CD4+. The finding that pre-infection memory included some responding clones suggested that cross-reactive memory joined.

From the 5' RACE reads, TCRdb called clonotypes with MiXCR, one entry per CDR3 protein. The table records 350,000 to 400,000 distinct CDR3 sequences, approximately 15% of them present only once. Only a few counts were recorded for this clonotype. Its specificity is unknown. Sample: PBMCs or a T cell subset sorted from them (not recorded which). The receptor's source is a man aged 18 to 29 who had mild COVID-19 (a few samples of this study predate the infection). Cell type and time point are not known.

The CDR3 loop reads CASTPRDSANTGELFF. The DNA for the CDR3 is TGTGCCAGCACCCCGAGGGACAGCGCGAACACCGGGGAGCTGTTTTTT. The rearrangement joins TRBV9 to TRBJ2-2, with 7 bases identical to TRBD1. The V gene end was trimmed by 6 bases and the J gene end by 0 bases; junction bases not matched to a gene: 8. Germline V gives CDR1 SGDLS, CDR2 YYNGEE. CDR3 length: 16 amino acids.